This TCR beta chain was observed in a study of early T cells in non-severe SARS-CoV-2 infection. The overall study: The chains were unpaired, and the sequenced material was bulk RNA from unsorted whole blood. Overall study findings and caveats: Missing private and CD4 specificities, VDJdb matching favored anti-spike CD8 responses.

TCRdb redid the calling of the 5' RACE reads with MiXCR, one entry per CDR3 protein. This table has tens of thousands of distinct CDR3 sequences, about 6.7% appearing once. The V and J ends lost 4 bases and 1 base respectively, with 10 bases between them. The CDR3 is made up of 14 amino acids. Germline V lookup: CDR1 MNHEY, CDR2 SMNVEV (reference sequence). This clonotype was recorded at least ten times. Its antigen remains unknown. This clonotype was sampled from an adult who was a healthcare worker with PCR-confirmed SARS-CoV-2 infection or an uninfected control (not recorded which). What was sequenced was whole blood. The chain has TRBV27 and TRBJ1-2, with D hard to call. Here the CDR3 reads CASSYAAGNYGYTF. CDR3 in DNA: TGTGCCAGCAGTTATGCAGCCGGTAACTATGGCTACACCTTC.